A single sample is the source of the 5 T cell receptor beta chains below, sequenced in a study of T cells in Graves' hyperthyroidism and ophthalmopathy (dated by TCRdb to 2018 to 2020). Library method: multiplex PCR. Reads for this sample came from an Illumina HiSeq 2000. TCR beta CDR3 regions were amplified from RNA transcripts. The first round of RT-PCR for the TCR CDR3 was performed with the HTBI primer set and the Qiagen OneStep RT-PCR kit. Using fastp at Q25 and MiXCR, TCRdb reprocessed the public reads and kept productive beta chains. Each entry is one CDR3 protein sequence, shown with its most common DNA and genes. The sample table lists approximately 400,000 distinct CDR3 sequences, around a sixth of them with a count of one. Together, the top ten hold 40% of the sample. Material: blood. These receptors all stem from a man aged 18 to 35 with Graves' ophthalmopathy.

This clonotype was observed a handful of times. The rearrangement links TRBV5-1 to TRBJ2-1, with D perhaps matching TRBD1 or TRBD2 (5 bases each). The CDR3 runs 17 residues. CDR1 is SGHRS and CDR2 is YFSETQ in the germline V gene. V lost 5 bases and J 0 bases, leaving 18 bases between the germline ends. The chain's CDR3 is CASRSTTGTDSYNEQFF. CDR3 sequence (DNA): TGCGCCAGCAGATCTACCACCGGGACGGACTCCTACAATGAGCAGTTCTTC.

This chain connects TRBV19 to TRBJ2-2; D may correspond to TRBD1 or TRBD2 (5 bases each). Germline values: CDR1 LNHDA, CDR2 SQIVND (reference sequence). This CDR3 has 15 residues. Trimming pared 5 bases from V and 5 bases from J, leaving 15 bases between. The DNA for the CDR3 is TGTGCCAGTAGTCTCCCGGGGCGGCGGACCGGGGAGCTGTTTTTT. Translating it yields CASSLPGRRTGELFF.

A remark on this clonotype: With a much larger clone just one base away, this may be a read error. The rearrangement uses TRBV18 and TRBJ2-7; D is unclear. Germline V lookup: CDR1 KGHSH, CDR2 LQKENI. CDR3 length equals 14 residues. CDR3 sequence (DNA): TGTGCCAGCCCACCAGAGGTCCTTTCATACGAGCAGTACTTC. Amino acid sequence: CASPPEVLSYEQYF.

Ten or more counts support this clonotype. This chain connects TRBV2 to TRBJ2-5; the D gene is possibly TRBD1 (7 bases). Germline-derived CDR1 and CDR2 are SNHLY and FYNNEI. Trimming stripped 6 bases from V and 1 base from J, with 9 bases between. The CDR3 covers 13 residues. CDR3 coding DNA: TGTGCCAGCAGGGAGGGGGCCCAAGAGACCCAGTACTTC. Encoded protein: CASREGAQETQYF.

This clonotype was found many times. The chain joins TRBV6-1 to TRBJ2-5; TRBD1 might be the D (5 bases). From germline, CDR1 is MNHNS and CDR2 SASEGT. The ends were cut back, 7 bases at V and 1 base at J, with 10 bases in the middle. The CDR3 totals 13 residues. CDR3 loop: CASKETVQETQYF. The CDR3 DNA reads TGTGCCAGCAAAGAGACAGTCCAAGAGACCCAGTACTTC.